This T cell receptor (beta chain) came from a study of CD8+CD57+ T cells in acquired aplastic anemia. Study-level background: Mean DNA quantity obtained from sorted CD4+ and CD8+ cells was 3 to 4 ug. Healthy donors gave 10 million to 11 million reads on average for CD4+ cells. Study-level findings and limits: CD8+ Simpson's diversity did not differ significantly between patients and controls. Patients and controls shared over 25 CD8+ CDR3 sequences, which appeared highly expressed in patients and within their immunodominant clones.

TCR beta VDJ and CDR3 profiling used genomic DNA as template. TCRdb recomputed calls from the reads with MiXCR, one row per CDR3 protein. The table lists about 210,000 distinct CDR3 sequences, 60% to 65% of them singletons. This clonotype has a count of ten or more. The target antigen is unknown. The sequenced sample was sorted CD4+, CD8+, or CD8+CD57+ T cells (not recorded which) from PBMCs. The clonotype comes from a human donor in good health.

CDR3 loop: CASSLLDWSTDTQYF. CDR3 nucleotides: TGTGCCAGCAGCTTATTAGATTGGAGCACAGATACGCAGTATTTT. This chain uses TRBV7-9 with TRBJ2-3, with D uncertain. The V end lost 2 bases, the J end lost 0 bases, and 9 bases lay between the germline ends. There are 15 residues in the CDR3. CDR1 SEHNR and CDR2 FQNEAQ come from the germline V gene (reference sequence).